This T cell receptor beta chain was documented in a study of long-term antiretroviral therapy in people with HIV. immunoSEQ v3.0 was run at survey level. The assay was immunoSEQ multiplex PCR, and TCRdb's table has in-frame clones only and misses some. The sample includes about 29,000 clones, around 80% seen only once; the top ten take approximately 8.5%. The CDR3 has 15 residues. Trimming removed 3 bases from V and 6 bases from J, with 16 bases in between. Germline V gives CDR1 KGHSH, CDR2 LQKENI. Remarks on this clone: Its target is not known.

General study points: Pre-ART-expanded clones dominated the repertoire at all time points. ART-treated samples gained diversity yet remained below transplant donor controls.

This chain uses TRBV18 with TRBJ2-3, with D hard to call. This TCR came from a young man with HIV. The sample here was unsorted PBMCs, taken 1.5 years before starting antiretroviral therapy. CDR3 sequence: CASSPIRAPSDTQYF. CDR3 in DNA: TGTGCCAGCTCACCGATCCGGGCCCCCAGCGATACGCAGTATTTT.